Below are 31 T cell receptor beta chains sequenced from a single sample in a study of T cell repertoires in cytomegalovirus infection. In TCRdb, the reads were re-called with MiXCR into one record per CDR3 protein. Among around 170,000 distinct CDR3 sequences listed, roughly 15% were seen once. The sample comprised CD8+ T cells from PBMCs. The source is a human donor in good health (CMV status not recorded). Some clones in this sample may be carry-over from other donors' samples.

The V gene is TRBV15, the J gene TRBJ2-6, with D perhaps matching TRBD1 (5 bases). The CDR3 runs to 16 residues. Germline V CDR1 and CDR2: LNHNV, YYDKDF (reference sequence). The V gene lost 4 bases and the J gene lost 2 bases, with 12 bases spanning the gap. DNA of the CDR3: TGTGCCACCAGCACCACCCCAGGGACTGGGGCCAACGTCCTGACTTTC. It encodes CATSTTPGTGANVLTF.

Many counts were recorded for this clonotype. The chain recombines TRBV7-2 with TRBJ2-2, with D possibly matching TRBD1 (6 bases). Germline CDR1 reads SGHTA; CDR2 reads FQGNSA. CDR3 length: 17 amino acids. Trimming pared 2 bases from V and 3 bases from J, leaving 16 bases between. CDR3 DNA: TGTGCCAGCAGCTTACGAGTATGGGGGCGCGACACCGGGGAGCTGTTTTTT. It translates to CASSLRVWGRDTGELFF.

This clonotype was seen ten or more times. This chain links TRBV7-2 with TRBJ2-1; the D is unclear. The CDR3 runs to 16 residues. Germline assignment: CDR1 SGHTA and CDR2 FQGNSA. Trimming cost V 4 bases and J 9 bases, with 22 bases left between them. The CDR3 protein is CASSYYSPPRHGEQFF. The CDR3 coding sequence is TGTGCCAGCAGCTACTACAGTCCTCCCAGGCACGGTGAGCAGTTCTTC.

The chain couples TRBV5-6 to TRBJ2-7, with 13 bases aligning to TRBD2. The CDR3 is made up of 15 amino acids. Looked up from germline, CDR1 is SGHDT and CDR2 is YYEEEE. The ends lost 6 bases at V and 7 bases at J; junction bases unmatched: 10. CDR3 DNA: TGTGCCAGCATGACTAGCGGGAGGTACCCTGGGGAGCAGTACTTC. Encoded protein: CASMTSGRYPGEQYF. The complete variable domain, with remaining parts taken from reference TRBV5-6 and TRBJ2-7, reads DAGVTQSPTHLIKTRGQQVTLRCSPKSGHDTVSWYQQALGQGPQFIFQYYEEEERQRGNFPDRFSGHQFPNYSSELNVNALLLGDSALYLCASMTSGRYPGEQYFGPGTRLTVT.

In its sample, this clonotype was seen many times. The CDR3 reads CASSRGPTESYNEQFF. The CDR3 coding sequence is TGTGCCAGCAGCCGTGGTCCGACAGAATCCTACAATGAGCAGTTCTTC. The chain couples TRBV7-2 to TRBJ2-1; D possibly corresponds to TRBD1 (5 bases). The CDR3 is 16 residues long. Trimming took off 5 bases at V and 1 base at J, with 15 bases between the two ends. Germline lookup yields CDR1 SGHTA and CDR2 FQGNSA.

This sequence joins TRBV12-3 or TRBV12-4 and TRBJ1-1; no clear D gene. The CDR3 contains 13 residues. V gave up 5 bases and J gave up 10 bases, with 17 bases separating them. The CDR3 nucleotides are TGTGCCAGCAGTCCCTTTCTTGACGGCTCAGCTTTCTTT. Translation: CASSPFLDGSAFF.

This clonotype was picked up many times. The chain combines TRBV7-8 with TRBJ2-1; 12 nucleotides match TRBD2. Germline V CDR1 and CDR2: SGHVS, FQNEAQ. The CDR3 covers 16 residues. Trimming at V came to 9 bases and at J to 3 bases, leaving 9 bases not matched to a gene. Here the CDR3 DNA reads TGTGCCAGTAGTCCCCGGACTAGCGGGGTCTACAATGAGCAGTTCTTC. Amino acids: CASSPRTSGVYNEQFF.

This clonotype was seen more than once but under ten times. The chain links TRBV20-1 to TRBJ2-1; 8 bases align to TRBD1. The V segment lost 6 bases and the J segment 7 bases; nucleotides outside the gene matches: 14. This CDR3 comprises 15 residues. The germline V gene encodes CDR1 DFQATT and CDR2 SNEGSKA (reference sequence). DNA for the CDR3: TGCAGTGCCAAGAGGGGCAGGGGGCTTGGGAATGAGCAGTTCTTC. It is translated as CSAKRGRGLGNEQFF.

The V gene is TRBV7-8, the J gene TRBJ1-5; D unresolved. V lost 3 bases to trimming and J lost 5 bases, with 5 bases between them. The CDR3 totals 12 residues. CDR1 and CDR2 from the germline V gene are SGHVS and FQNEAQ. CDR3 coding DNA: TGTGCCAGCAGCTTGACGGATCAGCCCCAGCATTTT. This encodes CASSLTDQPQHF.

J is TRBJ2-1 and V is TRBV7-2; 15 bases fit TRBD2. Germline V gene sequence: CDR1 SGHTA, CDR2 FQGNSA. The length of the CDR3 is 17 residues. Trimming took 6 bases from V and 2 from J; bases not matched to a gene: 5. CDR3: CASRPRTSGRAYNEQFF. The CDR3 bases are TGTGCCAGCAGACCAAGGACTAGCGGGAGGGCCTACAATGAGCAGTTCTTC.

The V call is TRBV18, the J call TRBJ2-2; D gene ambiguous. CDR1 KGHSH and CDR2 LQKENI come from the germline V gene. This CDR3 spans 12 amino acids. V lost 2 bases and J 9 bases, leaving 7 bases between the germline ends. CDR3 bases: TGTGCCAGCTCACCAGGGTCCCGGGAGCTGTTTTTT. Protein: CASSPGSRELFF.

V and J are TRBV7-2 and TRBJ2-7; 8 bases align to TRBD1. Germline V CDR1 and CDR2: SGHTA, FQGNSA. Trimming cost V 4 bases and J 0 bases; bases outside gene matches: 5. The CDR3 consists of 15 residues. CDR3: CASSSRDRSSYEQYF. The CDR3 DNA is TGTGCCAGCAGCTCCCGGGACAGGAGCTCCTACGAGCAGTACTTC.

This sequence joins TRBV5-1 and TRBJ1-1; D is perhaps TRBD1 (5 bases). This CDR3 comprises 13 residues. The germline V gene has CDR1 SGHRS and CDR2 YFSETQ. Trimming removed 4 bases from V and 5 bases from J, with 12 bases in between. DNA for the CDR3: TGCGCCAGCAGCCTACAGGCTAGAACTGAAGCTTTCTTT. This sequence encodes CASSLQARTEAFF.

J is TRBJ2-1 and V is TRBV4-3, with 7 nucleotides matching TRBD1. The CDR3 has 17 amino acids. V lost 3 bases to trimming and J lost 5 bases; unmatched junction nucleotides: 13. CDR1 LGHNA and CDR2 YSLEER come from the germline V gene. For the CDR3, the DNA is TGCGCCAGCAGCCATCCCTCCGACAGGGTGCCCAACAATGAGCAGTTCTTC. It codes for CASSHPSDRVPNNEQFF.

J is TRBJ2-1 and V is TRBV6-2 or TRBV6-3; D may be TRBD2 (6 bases). The V gene's germline CDR1 is MNHEY and CDR2 SVGEGT. The CDR3 is made up of 16 amino acids. The V and J ends lost 3 bases and 7 bases respectively, with 19 bases between them. As DNA, the CDR3 is TGTGCCAGCAGTTATTTCAGGCAGGGAGGTAGGAATGAGCAGTTCTTC. It is translated as CASSYFRQGGRNEQFF.

As concerns this clonotype: A much larger clonotype is one base distant, so this may be a read error. The CDR3 here is CASSSKTSRSYNEQFF. The CDR3 nucleotides read TGTGCCAGCAGCTCGAAGACTAGCAGGTCTTACAATGAGCAGTTCTTC. V usage is TRBV13 and J usage is TRBJ2-1; 7 bases fit TRBD2. CDR1 and CDR2 from the germline V gene are PRHDT and FYEKMQ (reference sequence). V lost 4 bases to trimming and J lost 4 bases; unmatched junction nucleotides: 10. This CDR3 has 16 residues.

This clonotype was seen many times. The CDR3 DNA sequence: TGCGCCGGGGAAGGACGGGAGTACGAGCAGTACTTC. This sequence encodes CAGEGREYEQYF. The V call is TRBV10-2, the J call TRBJ2-7; a possible D gene is TRBD2 (6 bases). Germline V lookup: CDR1 WSHSY, CDR2 SAAADI. The ends were cut back, 11 bases at V and 4 bases at J, with 15 bases in the middle. The length of the CDR3 is 12 residues.

V usage is TRBV5-6 and J usage is TRBJ1-1; D gene unclear. The length of the CDR3 is 15 residues. Trimming pared 2 bases from V and 0 bases from J, leaving 11 bases between. Per the germline V gene, CDR1 is SGHDT and CDR2 is YYEEEE. The CDR3 region is CASSFPEELNTEAFF. The CDR3 DNA sequence: TGTGCCAGCAGCTTTCCCGAGGAATTGAACACTGAAGCTTTCTTT. The full variable domain, its missing parts supplied by reference TRBV5-6 and TRBJ1-1, is DAGVTQSPTHLIKTRGQQVTLRCSPKSGHDTVSWYQQALGQGPQFIFQYYEEEERQRGNFPDRFSGHQFPNYSSELNVNALLLGDSALYLCASSFPEELNTEAFFGQGTRLTVV.

The V gene is TRBV7-2, the J gene TRBJ2-3; 9 bases agree with TRBD2. The CDR3 is 16 residues long. After removal of 5 bases from V and 1 base from J, the junction contained 7 bases not matched to a gene. Germline CDR1 and CDR2: SGHTA and FQGNSA. The DNA of the CDR3 is TGTGCCAGCAGCGAGTGGGCGGGAGGGGGCACAGATACGCAGTATTTT. Translating gives CASSEWAGGGTDTQYF.

V usage is TRBV2 and J usage is TRBJ2-5; 11 bases line up with TRBD1. Germline V CDR1 and CDR2: SNHLY, FYNNEI. J was trimmed by 5 bases and V by 9 bases; bases with no gene match: 5. CDR3 length: 13 residues. The CDR3 coding sequence is TGTGCCAGAAAAGGACAGGGGGCCGAGACCCAGTACTTC. Encoded protein: CARKGQGAETQYF.

This clonotype was counted a few times. V gene TRBV7-2 combines with J gene TRBJ2-5; D gene ambiguous. Germline values: CDR1 SGHTA, CDR2 FQGNSA. The CDR3 spans 13 residues. Between the trimmed V and J ends, which lost 2 bases and 5 bases, there was a span of 9 bases. The CDR3 reads CASSLNKLETQYF. Written as DNA, the CDR3 is TGTGCCAGCAGCTTAAACAAGCTGGAGACCCAGTACTTC.

This chain connects TRBV4-1 to TRBJ1-5; 11 bases fit TRBD1. Germline CDR1 is MGHRA and CDR2 is YSYEKL. J gave up 4 bases and V 4 bases, and 9 bases lay outside the gene matches. The CDR3 covers 17 residues. The CDR3 spells CASSPMDRGLGNQPQHF. DNA of the CDR3: TGCGCCAGCAGCCCGATGGACAGGGGGCTTGGAAATCAGCCCCAGCATTTT.

This chain uses TRBV20-1 with TRBJ1-2; 9 nucleotides line up with TRBD1. V lost 3 bases to trimming and J lost 0 bases; unmatched junction nucleotides: 11. The length of the CDR3 is 17 residues. CDR1 and CDR2 from the germline V gene are DFQATT and SNEGSKA (reference sequence). The CDR3 spells CSASNTGTGRPNYGYTF. The CDR3 DNA reads TGCAGTGCTAGTAACACCGGGACAGGGAGGCCTAACTATGGCTACACCTTC.

The V call is TRBV9, the J call TRBJ1-1; the D gene is possibly TRBD1 (6 bases). The germline CDR1 and CDR2 sequences are SGDLS and YYNGEE. The CDR3 runs 15 residues. Trimming stripped 2 bases from V and 5 bases from J, with 16 bases between. CDR3 sequence (DNA): TGTGCCAGCAGCGTTGGCGGGACACAGAGGACTGAAGCTTTCTTT. Protein: CASSVGGTQRTEAFF.

This clonotype has more than one count but fewer than ten. The chain joins TRBV15 to TRBJ2-6; a possible D gene is TRBD2 (6 bases). The CDR3 spans 11 residues. The V and J ends lost 7 bases and 14 bases respectively, with 12 bases between them. Germline CDR1 and CDR2: LNHNV and YYDKDF (reference sequence). This CDR3 reads CATNQGRILTF. DNA for the CDR3: TGTGCCACCAACCAAGGGAGGATCCTGACTTTC.

A few counts support this clonotype. This rearrangement joins TRBV4-1 to TRBJ2-1, with 14 bases that match TRBD2. CDR1 and CDR2 (germline): MGHRA, YSYEKL. CDR3 length: 15 amino acids. V lost 5 bases and J lost 7; bases outside the gene matches: 4. CDR3 DNA sequence: TGCGCCAGCAGCAGACTAGCGGGAGGGTTAAATGAGCAGTTCTTC. It specifies CASSRLAGGLNEQFF.

This clonotype was seen more than once but under ten times. V usage is TRBV6-5 and J usage is TRBJ2-7, with 7 bases lining up with TRBD1. V lost 4 bases to trimming and J lost 6 bases; unmatched junction nucleotides: 6. This CDR3 has 13 amino acids. CDR1 is MNHEY, CDR2 SVGAGI, per germline. CDR3 residues: CASSSTGAGEQYF. The CDR3 DNA reads TGTGCCAGCAGTTCCACAGGGGCTGGCGAGCAGTACTTC.

The chain combines TRBV20-1 with TRBJ2-7, with D possibly being TRBD1 or TRBD2 (5 bases each). V was cut by 6 bases and J by 2 bases, with 14 bases left in between. The CDR3 is 13 residues long. Germline loops: CDR1 DFQATT, CDR2 SNEGSKA (reference sequence). This chain's CDR3 is CSARPWDAYEQYF. The CDR3 DNA follows: TGCAGTGCCAGGCCTTGGGACGCCTACGAGCAGTACTTC.

This clonotype was seen ten or more times. The chain links TRBV20-1 to TRBJ1-1; TRBD1 might be the D (6 bases). The CDR3 length is 16 residues. Trimming took 4 bases from V and 1 from J, leaving 19 bases between them. Germline assignment: CDR1 DFQATT and CDR2 SNEGSKA (reference sequence). The CDR3 coding sequence is TGCAGTGCTATTCGGCGACAGGTACTGGGGAACACTGAAGCTTTCTTT. Its translation: CSAIRRQVLGNTEAFF.

This chain uses TRBV7-6 with TRBJ2-3, with 12 bases matching TRBD2. Germline assignment: CDR1 SGHVS and CDR2 FNYEAQ. V shed 4 bases, J shed 2 bases, and the junction held 4 bases outside the gene matches. The CDR3 spans 16 residues. The CDR3 loop is CASSSRTSGTTDTQYF. DNA of the CDR3: TGTGCCAGCAGCTCGAGGACTAGCGGGACCACAGATACGCAGTATTTT.

The chain uses TRBV6-2 or TRBV6-3 and TRBJ1-1; D not resolved. This CDR3 has 13 amino acids. Germline assignment: CDR1 MNHEY and CDR2 SVGEGT. Trimming pared 6 bases from V and 5 bases from J, leaving 13 bases between. CDR3 in DNA: TGTGCCAGCAGGCGAGGGAGGGATACTGAAGCTTTCTTT. This encodes CASRRGRDTEAFF.